Each of the 6 T cell receptor beta chains below was sequenced from the same sample in a study of blood T cells in healthy people across ages. Sample-barcoded 5' priming and a J-beta primer mix drove a second PCR of about 6 to 12 cycles. TCRdb fed the 5' RACE reads into MiXCR, producing one record per CDR3 protein. The sample records 1.5 million to 2 million distinct CDR3 sequences, 28% being singletons. Sequenced: blood. These receptors were obtained from a woman in her 30s in good health.

Concerning this clonotype: This could be a read error, since a much larger clone is one nucleotide away. The chain carries TRBV6-5 and TRBJ2-7; weak D call: TRBD1 (5 bases). Germline V gene data show CDR1 as MNHEY and CDR2 as SVGAGI. This CDR3 has 12 amino acids. The CDR3 DNA is TGTGCCAGCAGACGACAGAACTACGAGCGGTACTTC. Amino acids: CASRRQNYERYF.

This chain uses TRBV2 with TRBJ2-3; 9 nucleotides line up with TRBD1. The CDR3 runs 12 residues. Germline V gene lookup returns CDR1 SNHLY and CDR2 FYNNEI. The ends lost 8 bases at V and 5 bases at J; junction bases unmatched: 2. The CDR3 DNA follows: TGTGCCAGCGGGACAGGGTTAGATACGCAGTATTTT. Translated: CASGTGLDTQYF.

Many counts were recorded for this clonotype. CDR3: CASSVGGLLGTDTQYF. The CDR3, as DNA: TGTGCCAGCAGCGTAGGAGGACTACTCGGAACAGATACGCAGTATTTT. The chain combines TRBV9 with TRBJ2-3; D is possibly TRBD2 (6 bases). The germline V gene encodes CDR1 SGDLS and CDR2 YYNGEE. V lost 0 bases to trimming and J lost 3 bases, with 14 bases between them. The CDR3 consists of 16 residues.

The gene calls are TRBV7-2 and TRBJ2-2; 8 nucleotides agree with TRBD1. The CDR3 covers 14 residues. Germline V gene data show CDR1 as SGHTA and CDR2 as FQGNSA. Germline trimming cut 5 bases from V and 10 bases from J; bases unmatched to any gene: 9. CDR3 DNA sequence: TGTGCCAGCAGCGTAACAGGGACAGGCGTGGAGCTGTTTTTT. This gives the protein CASSVTGTGVELFF.

The chain couples TRBV2 to TRBJ1-2; TRBD1 agrees at 10 bases. The CDR3 loop spans 14 amino acids. Trimming at V came to 5 bases and at J to 7 bases, leaving 7 bases not matched to a gene. In germline, CDR1 is SNHLY, CDR2 FYNNEI. The CDR3 protein is CASSPGTGVAGYTF. CDR3 bases: TGTGCCAGCAGTCCCGGGACAGGGGTAGCTGGCTACACCTTC.

This clonotype has more than one count but fewer than ten. The J gene is TRBJ1-6, the V gene TRBV10-3; D is ambiguous. Between the trimmed V and J ends, which lost 6 bases and 5 bases, there was a span of 11 bases. Germline CDR1 ENHRY, CDR2 SYGVKD. There are 14 residues in the CDR3. CDR3 sequence reads: CAIRAGSHNSPLHF. For the CDR3, the DNA is TGTGCCATCAGAGCCGGGTCCCATAATTCACCCCTCCACTTT.